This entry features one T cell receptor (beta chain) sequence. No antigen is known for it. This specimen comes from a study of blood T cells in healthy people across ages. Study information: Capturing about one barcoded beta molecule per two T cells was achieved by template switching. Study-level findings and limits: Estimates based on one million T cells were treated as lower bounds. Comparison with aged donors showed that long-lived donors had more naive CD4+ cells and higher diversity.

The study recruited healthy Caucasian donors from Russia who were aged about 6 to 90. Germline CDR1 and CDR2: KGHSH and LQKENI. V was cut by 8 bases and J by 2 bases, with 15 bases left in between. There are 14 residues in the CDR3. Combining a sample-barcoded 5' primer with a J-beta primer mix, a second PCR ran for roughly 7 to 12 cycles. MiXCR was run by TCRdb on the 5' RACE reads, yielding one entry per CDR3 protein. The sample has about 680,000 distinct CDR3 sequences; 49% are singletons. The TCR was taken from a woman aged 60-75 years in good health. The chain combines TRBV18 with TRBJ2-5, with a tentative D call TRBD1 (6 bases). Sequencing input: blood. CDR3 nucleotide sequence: TGTGCCAGCCGCCAGGTAGGGGGACAAGAGACCCAGTACTTC. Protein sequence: CASRQVGGQETQYF.